This T cell receptor beta chain was captured by sequencing in a study of control samples from healthy donors and cancer patients. The CDR3 covers 14 residues. Trimming shortened V by 8 bases and J by 3 bases, and 14 bases separated the two germline ends. Germline CDR1 reads MNHEY; CDR2 reads SMNVEV (reference sequence). Some clones are missing from TCRdb's copy, which holds only in-frame ones; the method was immunoSEQ multiplex PCR. The sample has fewer than 250,000 clones. The sample was blood. This receptor was identified in a woman aged 30 to 39 in good health. The rearrangement uses TRBV27 and TRBJ1-5; D unclear. This CDR3 reads CASGKWGDNQPQHF. In DNA form, the CDR3 reads TGTGCCAGCGGGAAGTGGGGAGACAATCAGCCCCAGCATTTT.